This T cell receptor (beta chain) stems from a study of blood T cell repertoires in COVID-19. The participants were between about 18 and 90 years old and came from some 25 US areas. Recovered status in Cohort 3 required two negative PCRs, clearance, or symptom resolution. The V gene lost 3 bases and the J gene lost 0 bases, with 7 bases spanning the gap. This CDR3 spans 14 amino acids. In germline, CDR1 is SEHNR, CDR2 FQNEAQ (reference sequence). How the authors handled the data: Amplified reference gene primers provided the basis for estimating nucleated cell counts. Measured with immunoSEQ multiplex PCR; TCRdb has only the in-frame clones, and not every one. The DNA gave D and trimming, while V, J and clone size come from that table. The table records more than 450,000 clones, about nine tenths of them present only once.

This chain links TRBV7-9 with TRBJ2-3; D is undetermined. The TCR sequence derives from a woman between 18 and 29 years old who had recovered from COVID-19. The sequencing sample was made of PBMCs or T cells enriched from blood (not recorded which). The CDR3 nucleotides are TGTGCCAGCAGCTTCCCGTTGAGCACAGATACGCAGTATTTT. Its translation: CASSFPLSTDTQYF.